This T cell receptor beta chain was profiled in a study of identical twins. This clonotype was detected many times. What it binds is not known. All of the donors were Caucasians in good health. V lost 5 bases to trimming and J lost 5 bases; unmatched junction nucleotides: 8. Germline V gives CDR1 SEHNR, CDR2 FQNEAQ (reference sequence). The CDR3 is 16 residues long. Via MiXCR, TCRdb re-called the 5' RACE reads, giving one row per CDR3 protein. The sample lists approximately 94,000 distinct CDR3 sequences, about 6.1% occurring once. Study outcomes and limitations: Excess twin sharing in beta out-of-frame sequences was weaker.

The J gene is TRBJ2-5, the V gene TRBV7-9, with TRBD2 matching 13 bases. This TCR derives from a woman aged 50 to 60 in good health. The sequenced material came from memory T cells sorted from blood. CDR3 nucleotides: TGTGCCAGCAGCCTCGGGACTAGCGGGGATTTGGAGACCCAGTACTTC. Its translation is CASSLGTSGDLETQYF.